A single sample is the source of the 5 T cell receptor beta chains below, sequenced in a study of T cell responses to AZD1222 COVID-19 vaccine. Assay: immunoSEQ multiplex PCR; the TCRdb copy retains only in-frame clones and omits some. This table holds 130,000 or so clones, 92% found once. The input for sequencing was peripheral blood, taken on day 0 of AZD1222 vaccination. The receptors stem from an adult in good health.

The J gene is TRBJ2-1, the V gene TRBV3-1 (or the pseudogene TRBV3-2); 12 positions agree with TRBD1. Germline CDR1 LGHDT, CDR2 YNNKEL (reference sequence). The ends lost 4 bases at V and 9 bases at J; junction bases unmatched: 13. The CDR3 loop spans 17 amino acids. The CDR3 sequence: CASSPSSGTGGYGEQFF. In nucleotides, the CDR3 is TGTGCCAGCAGCCCGTCCTCCGGGACAGGGGGCTACGGTGAGCAGTTCTTC.

The CDR3 is CSVDGGVYEQYF. CDR3 DNA: TGCAGCGTTGACGGTGGTGTCTACGAGCAGTACTTC. This chain connects TRBV29-1 to TRBJ2-7; D remains unclear. In germline, CDR1 is SQVTM, CDR2 ANQGSEA. The CDR3 is 12 amino acids. The V and J ends lost 3 bases and 3 bases respectively, with 9 bases between them.

The genes are TRBV2 and TRBJ2-7; D is unresolved. CDR1 is SNHLY, CDR2 FYNNEI, per germline. The CDR3 runs 14 residues. Trimming removed 1 base from V and 0 bases from J, with 7 bases in between. DNA of the CDR3: TGTGCCAGCAGTGAAGGGAGTAGCTCCTACGAGCAGTACTTC. It yields the protein CASSEGSSSYEQYF.

The chain has TRBV5-6 and TRBJ2-7; 8 bases match TRBD2. Germline CDR1 SGHDT, CDR2 YYEEEE. CDR3 length equals 12 residues. Trimming removed 3 bases from V and 6 bases from J; junction bases left unmatched: 2. The CDR3 region is CASSYGLAEQYF. CDR3 in DNA: TGTGCCAGCAGCTACGGACTAGCCGAGCAGTACTTC.

The chain carries TRBV6-5 and TRBJ2-3; possible D gene TRBD2, 6 bases. Germline V gives CDR1 MNHEY, CDR2 SVGAGI. V dropped 7 bases and J dropped 2 bases, with 16 bases sitting between them. This CDR3 spans 15 amino acids. CDR3 bases: TGTGCCAGCAAACCTGGGACTCTGCACACAGATACGCAGTATTTT. Translated, it gives CASKPGTLHTDTQYF.